The sequence of this T cell receptor beta chain was determined in a study of T cells in Graves' hyperthyroidism and ophthalmopathy. Study results and limitations: Using 13 V-J features, a model discriminated ophthalmopathy from stable hyperthyroidism.

This clonotype was detected ten times or more. Its antigen is currently unknown. Germline V lookup: CDR1 MNHEY, CDR2 SMNVEV (reference sequence). Trimming took 4 bases from V and 5 from J, leaving 5 bases between them. CDR3 size: 11 residues. RNA transcripts yielded amplified TCR beta CDR3 regions. With the HTBI primer set, the TCR CDR3 went through a first round of RT-PCR. TCRdb called the multiplex PCR reads again in MiXCR, with one record for every CDR3 protein. The repertoire holds more than 300,000 distinct CDR3 sequences, with 18% as singletons. Duration under 3 months, a NOSPECS grade of at least 4, and a Clinical Activity Score of at least 3 characterized the ophthalmopathy patients.

The receptor's source is a young man with Graves' ophthalmopathy. Sequencing used blood. The chain links TRBV27 to TRBJ1-1, with a tentative D call TRBD1 (5 bases). CDR3 nucleotides: TGTGCCAGCAGTTCAGGGACTGAAGCTTTCTTT. Protein sequence: CASSSGTEAFF.